This entry is about one T cell receptor beta chain. Its antigen is still unknown. These data belong to a study of T cell repertoires in cytomegalovirus infection. V lost 1 base, J lost 6 bases, and 9 bases lay in between. This CDR3 is 13 amino acids long. Per the germline V gene, CDR1 is MNHEY and CDR2 is SMNVEV (reference sequence). Study-level findings and limits: Public TCR beta family frequency separated CMV-and-HLA carriers, including in an independent cohort. Ex vivo responses were dominated by HLA-C-restricted CMV-specific TCR beta clonotypes.

TCRdb processed the reads anew with MiXCR; each CDR3 protein has one entry. Among a few hundred thousand distinct CDR3 sequences listed, under 45% were seen once. Sample: cultured PBMCs, taken from culture after CMV antigen stimulation. The receptor was isolated from a human donor in good health (CMV status not recorded). Some clones in this sample may be carry-over from other donors' samples. The J gene is TRBJ1-1, the V gene TRBV27, with D uncertain. The CDR3 region has the DNA TGTGCCAGCAGTTTATGGAGGGAGGCTGAAGCTTTCTTT. It is translated as CASSLWREAEAFF.